This T cell receptor (beta chain) appears in the sequencing data of a study of blood T cell repertoires in COVID-19 (dated by TCRdb to between 2020 and 2021). Study-wide context: Collaborator samples came from the United States, Italy and Spain and covered acute and convalescent phases of COVID-19. The material from the prospective study consisted of cDNA or gDNA derived from T cells, B-cell-depleted T cells, or PBMCs. Deeply sampled blood TCRbeta repertoires from subjects exposed to, actively infected with, or recovered from COVID-19 were included in the dataset. A freely available public database, intended as a resource for researchers studying the immune response to SARS-CoV-2, is where the repertoires were released. The samples were drawn from the first 160 participants of the ongoing ImmuneRACE study and from 1,254 subjects provided by 6 global collaborators. A de-identified subject ID, COVID-19 status, age in years and sex were almost always included in the sample metadata. HLA class I and class II types, where available, came from metadata supplied by the sample provider rather than from assay-based typing. Study-wide conclusions, independent of this receptor: How much clinical and demographic metadata was included differed by source and by participant, and the metadata was provided uncurated.

The immunoSEQ Assay, a bias-controlled multiplex PCR, was used to amplify TCRbeta CDR3 regions from genomic DNA. On the authors' methods: The number of nucleated cells in each sample was estimated by amplification of reference gene primers within the assay. To quantify the absolute abundance of each unique TCRbeta CDR3 rearrangement, sequence reads were collapsed and filtered. For each sample, productive Simpson clonality was calculated by taking the square root of Simpson's diversity index across productive rearrangements. This is the immuneACCESS table as TCRdb keeps it, with only in-frame sequences that have V and J called. A part of the clones is gone; compared with another copy, unresolved V genes explain less than half, and the rest is unexplained. V, J and clone size are those of that table, while D and trimming were read from the DNA. This sample gives about 160,000 clones in total; about 92% of them show up just once. The ten most abundant clones make up approximately 5% of the sample.

CDR3 length: 15 amino acids, cysteine to phenylalanine. Just CDR3 DNA is preserved here, 45 bases in frame from base 1. The junction shows trimming of 1 base on V and 5 bases on J, and the gene matches do not reach 4 bases of it. CDR1 and CDR2, looked up from the germline V gene, are SGHTA and FQGNSA. One collaborating source in Seattle enrolled patients during active infection and followed them longitudinally through the course of disease. Each collaborating institution followed its own protocols to collect whole blood in K2EDTA tubes. For TCRbeta analysis, collaborators shipped samples as frozen whole blood, isolated PBMCs, or DNA extracted from either of those sample types. Of note for this clone: Its antigen has not been determined. No base quality information exists; no much larger clone differs at one position.

This chain joins TRBV7-2 to TRBJ1-2; TRBD1 matches 10 bases in the middle. The clonotype was recovered from a man between 25 and 39 years old with COVID-19, enrolled during active disease. What was sequenced was peripheral blood. The CDR3 corresponds to CASSLELGQGYGYTF. The DNA sequence reads TGTGCCAGCAGCTTAGAATTGGGACAGGGGTATGGCTACACCTTC.